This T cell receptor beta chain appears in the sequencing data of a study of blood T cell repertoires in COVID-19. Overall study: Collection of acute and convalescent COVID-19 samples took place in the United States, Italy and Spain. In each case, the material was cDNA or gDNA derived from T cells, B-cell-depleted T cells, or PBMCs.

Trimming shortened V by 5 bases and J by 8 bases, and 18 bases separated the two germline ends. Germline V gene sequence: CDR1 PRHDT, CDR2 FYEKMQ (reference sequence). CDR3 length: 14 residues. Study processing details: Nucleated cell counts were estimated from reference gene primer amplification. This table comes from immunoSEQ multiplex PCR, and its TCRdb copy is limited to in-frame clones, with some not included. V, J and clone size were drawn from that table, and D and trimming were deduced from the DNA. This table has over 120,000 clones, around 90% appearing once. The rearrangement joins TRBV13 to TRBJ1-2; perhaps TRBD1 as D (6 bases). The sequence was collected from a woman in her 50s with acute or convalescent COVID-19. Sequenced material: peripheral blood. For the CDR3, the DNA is TGTGCCAGCAGCCTCCAAGGGGACATGACCGGCTACACCTTC. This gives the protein CASSLQGDMTGYTF.